A single sample gave rise to the 13 T cell receptor beta chains below, sequenced in a study of T cell responses to AZD1222 COVID-19 vaccine (dated by TCRdb to 2020 to 2022). This specimen's time point label, interpreted: baseline before first vaccination. Libraries were made using the immunoSEQ multiplex PCR assay. TCRdb provides this immuneACCESS table in a form limited to in-frame rearrangements. Some clones are lacking; in checked studies, under half of them reflect an unresolved V gene, and why the rest are absent is not known. The table for this sample lists about 150,000 clones; roughly nine tenths of them were counted only once. Together, the top ten hold more than 1.3% of the sample. Here the sequenced sample was peripheral blood, taken on day 0 of AZD1222 vaccination. The source of these receptors is an adult in good health.

The chain is built from TRBV14 and TRBJ1-2, with D perhaps matching TRBD1 (5 bases). Germline values: CDR1 SGHDN, CDR2 FVKESK. Trimming shortened V by 0 bases and J by 3 bases, and 11 bases separated the two germline ends. The CDR3 runs 15 residues. CDR3 sequence: CASSQDRRVDYGYTF. In nucleotides, the CDR3 is TGTGCCAGCAGCCAAGATCGCAGGGTAGACTATGGCTACACCTTC.

The chain employs TRBV9 and TRBJ1-2, with unresolved D. Germline lookup yields CDR1 SGDLS and CDR2 YYNGEE. Trimming stripped 4 bases from V and 4 bases from J, with 17 bases between. This CDR3 has 15 amino acids. The CDR3 reads CASSYDATDGYGYTF. CDR3 bases: TGTGCCAGCAGCTACGACGCGACCGATGGCTATGGCTACACCTTC. Full variable domain (remainder filled in from reference TRBV9 and TRBJ1-2): DSGVTQTPKHLITATGQRVTLRCSPRSGDLSVYWYQQSLDQGLQFLIQYYNGEERAKGNILERFSAQQFPDLHSELNLSSLELGDSALYFCASSYDATDGYGYTFGSGTRLTVV.

This chain uses TRBV7-9 with TRBJ2-4; D may match TRBD1 or TRBD2 (5 bases each). The germline gives CDR1 SEHNR, CDR2 FQNEAQ (reference sequence). CDR3 length: 13 residues. V was trimmed by 5 bases and J by 3 bases, leaving 8 bases between them. The CDR3 DNA reads TGTGCCAGCAGCGGGGGTAGCAAAAACATTCAGTACTTC. Its protein is CASSGGSKNIQYF. Combining the CDR3 with reference TRBV7-9 and TRBJ2-4 gives the whole variable domain DTGVSQNPRHKITKRGQNVTFRCDPISEHNRLYWYRQTLGQGPEFLTYFQNEAQLEKSRLLSDRFSAERPKGSFSTLEIQRTEQGDSAMYLCASSGGSKNIQYFGAGTRLSVL.

The V gene is TRBV6-2 or TRBV6-3, the J gene TRBJ2-5; a weak D match, TRBD2 (6 bases). Germline values: CDR1 MNHEY, CDR2 SVGEGT. The CDR3 has 14 residues. V gave up 0 bases and J gave up 5 bases, with 10 bases separating them. The CDR3 loop reads CASSYSGSVETQYF. The CDR3 DNA reads TGTGCCAGCAGTTACTCCGGGAGTGTGGAGACCCAGTACTTC.

The chain carries TRBV24-1 and TRBJ2-3, with TRBD2 matching 8 bases. This CDR3 spans 16 amino acids. The J segment lost 0 bases and the V segment lost 10 bases, leaving 11 bases of the junction unmatched. CDR1 is KGHDR and CDR2 is SFDVKD in the germline V gene. The CDR3 region is CATGGAGATSTDTQYF. The CDR3 DNA is TGTGCCACTGGAGGAGCGGGAGCGACTAGCACAGATACGCAGTATTTT.

V and J are TRBV5-6 and TRBJ1-1; 10 bases line up with TRBD1. This CDR3 has 16 residues. J lost 8 bases, V lost 1 base, and 11 bases had no gene match. Germline V gives CDR1 SGHDT, CDR2 YYEEEE. The CDR3, as DNA: TGTGCCAGCAGCTTGTTCCGGGACAGGGGACCAGGAGAAGCTTTCTTT. Its translation is CASSLFRDRGPGEAFF. Full variable domain (outside the CDR3, taken from reference TRBV5-6 and TRBJ1-1): DAGVTQSPTHLIKTRGQQVTLRCSPKSGHDTVSWYQQALGQGPQFIFQYYEEEERQRGNFPDRFSGHQFPNYSSELNVNALLLGDSALYLCASSLFRDRGPGEAFFGQGTRLTVV.

V and J are TRBV19 and TRBJ2-2, with D unclear. CDR1 and CDR2 (germline): LNHDA, SQIVND (reference sequence). The CDR3 has 15 residues. Trimming left V 5 bases short and J 0 bases short, with 10 bases between. The CDR3 DNA reads as TGTGCCAGTAGTCAAGACCGACCGAACACCGGGGAGCTGTTTTTT. Amino acids: CASSQDRPNTGELFF.

The genes are TRBV4-1 and TRBJ1-5; no definite D call. V dropped 0 bases and J dropped 11 bases, with 8 bases sitting between them. CDR1 MGHRA and CDR2 YSYEKL come from the germline V gene. This CDR3 is 12 amino acids long. In nucleotides, the CDR3 is TGCGCCAGCAGCCAAGATGGGGAGACCCAGCATTTT. As protein: CASSQDGETQHF.

In its sample, this clone was seen once. The V gene is TRBV27, the J gene TRBJ2-1; no definite D call. The ends were cut back, 5 bases at V and 0 bases at J, with 11 bases in the middle. The CDR3 is 15 amino acids. The V gene's germline CDR1 is MNHEY and CDR2 SMNVEV (reference sequence). CDR3 sequence: CASSPSPSSYNEQFF. The CDR3 DNA reads TGTGCCAGCAGTCCATCACCGAGCTCCTACAATGAGCAGTTCTTC.

This chain joins TRBV7-9 and TRBJ1-3, with D perhaps matching TRBD1 (5 bases). There are 14 residues in the CDR3. The ends were cut back, 1 base at V and 2 bases at J, with 6 bases in the middle. Germline assignment: CDR1 SEHNR and CDR2 FQNEAQ (reference sequence). CDR3 sequence reads: CASSLVGAGNTIYF. CDR3 in DNA: TGTGCCAGCAGCTTAGTGGGGGCTGGAAACACCATATATTTT. Full variable domain (outside the CDR3, taken from reference TRBV7-9 and TRBJ1-3): DTGVSQNPRHKITKRGQNVTFRCDPISEHNRLYWYRQTLGQGPEFLTYFQNEAQLEKSRLLSDRFSAERPKGSFSTLEIQRTEQGDSAMYLCASSLVGAGNTIYFGEGSWLTVV.

This sequence joins TRBV10-1 and TRBJ2-7; D might be TRBD1 (5 bases). V lost 7 bases to trimming and J lost 5 bases, with 18 bases between them. Germline lookup yields CDR1 WNHNN and CDR2 SYGVQD (reference sequence). The CDR3 is 14 residues long. Here the CDR3 reads CASISRDDIHEQYF. Written as DNA, the CDR3 is TGCGCCAGCATCTCCAGGGATGATATCCACGAGCAGTACTTC.

The chain combines TRBV6-4 with TRBJ2-1; TRBD2 matches at 9 bases. This CDR3 is built from 13 residues. V shed 5 bases and J 9 bases; nucleotides not matched to a gene: 5. Germline V gene data show CDR1 as MRHNA and CDR2 as SNTAGT. The CDR3 nucleotides read TGTGCCAGCAGTACTCTAGCGGGGACTGAGCAGTTCTTC. It translates to CASSTLAGTEQFF.

V and J are TRBV7-9 and TRBJ2-7; either TRBD1 or TRBD2 may supply D (5 bases each). Germline values: CDR1 SEHNR, CDR2 FQNEAQ (reference sequence). The V end lost 1 base, the J end lost 2 bases, and 12 bases lay between the germline ends. The CDR3 contains 15 residues. The CDR3: CASSLVGDGTYEQYF. The CDR3 DNA is TGTGCCAGCAGCTTAGTCGGGGACGGAACCTACGAGCAGTACTTC.